This T cell receptor (beta chain) comes out of a study of cytomegalovirus exposure and HLA in healthy donors. Regarding this clone: Its antigen is as yet unknown.

Trimming cost V 6 bases and J 6 bases; bases outside gene matches: 6. The CDR3 runs to 14 residues. Germline V gene lookup returns CDR1 LGHNT and CDR2 FRNRAP. 60 Vbeta and 13 Jbeta primers were used in PCR. Sequenced by immunoSEQ multiplex PCR; TCRdb stores in-frame clones only, minus some. The sample contains 110,000 or so clones, roughly 12% of which appear only once. Regarding the study as a whole: Being indistinguishable, some V segments were excluded, TRBV6-2 and TRBV6-3 among them. It was assumed in the presence/absence analyses that sequencing depth was roughly uniform across donors.

This clonotype originated in a man aged 35 to 55 in good health and CMV-seropositive. The sequenced sample consisted of PBMCs. The chain uses TRBV12-5 and TRBJ1-5; 9 positions agree with TRBD1. The CDR3 DNA is TGTGCTAGTGGAGGGACAGGGAGCTCTCAGCCCCAGCATTTT. This encodes CASGGTGSSQPQHF.